Included here is one T cell receptor (beta chain) sequence, with context. The antigen is not known. This sample was taken from a study of T cell responses to AZD1222 COVID-19 vaccine. Across the whole study: Some second doses came at about 4 weeks and others at about 12 weeks; these were pooled. Study-wide findings and caveats: Clonal diversity may have been underestimated in mostly white British donors. Reportedly, nearly half of unique spike TCRs recognized epitopes outside B.1.351/B.1.1.7 mutations.

Using immunoSEQ multiplex PCR, the repertoire was profiled, and TCRdb retains in-frame clones only, with some absent. There are fewer than 150,000 clones in the sample; roughly 87% occur only once, and around 10% lies in the top ten. V trimming: 5 bases; J trimming: 6 bases; junction bases outside the gene matches: 7. This CDR3 comprises 15 residues. Germline V CDR1 and CDR2: ENHRY, SYGVKD. This clonotype was obtained from an adult in good health. The sample was peripheral blood, taken on day 0 of AZD1222 vaccination. This rearrangement joins TRBV10-3 to TRBJ1-5; 10 bases map to TRBD1. The CDR3 protein is CAISTRDRGIQPQHF. CDR3 bases: TGTGCCATCAGTACGAGGGACAGGGGTATTCAGCCCCAGCATTTT.